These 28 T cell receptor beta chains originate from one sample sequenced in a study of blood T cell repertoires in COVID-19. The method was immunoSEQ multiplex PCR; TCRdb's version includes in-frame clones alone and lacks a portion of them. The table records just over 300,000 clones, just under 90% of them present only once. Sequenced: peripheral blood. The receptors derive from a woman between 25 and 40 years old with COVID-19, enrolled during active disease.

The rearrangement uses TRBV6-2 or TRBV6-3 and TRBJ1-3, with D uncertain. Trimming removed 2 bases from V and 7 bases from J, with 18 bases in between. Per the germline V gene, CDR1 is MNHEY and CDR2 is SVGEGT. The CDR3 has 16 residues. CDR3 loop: CASSYVAGTLRNTIYF. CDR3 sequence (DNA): TGTGCCAGCAGTTACGTCGCGGGAACCCTTAGGAACACCATATATTTT.

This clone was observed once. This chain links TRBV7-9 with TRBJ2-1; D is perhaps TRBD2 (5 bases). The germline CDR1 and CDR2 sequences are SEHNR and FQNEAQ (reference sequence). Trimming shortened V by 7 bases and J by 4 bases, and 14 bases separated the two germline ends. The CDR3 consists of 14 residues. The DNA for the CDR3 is TGTGCCAGCACCCCGGGAAATAGTTACAATGAGCAGTTCTTC. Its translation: CASTPGNSYNEQFF.

The CDR3 coding sequence is TGCGCCAGCAGCTCTTGGGGACAGGGAAACACTGAAGCTTTCTTT. Encoded protein: CASSSWGQGNTEAFF. This chain connects TRBV5-1 to TRBJ1-1; TRBD1 aligns across 9 bases. V trimming: 3 bases; J trimming: 2 bases; junction bases outside the gene matches: 5. The germline CDR1 and CDR2 sequences are SGHRS and YFSETQ. The CDR3 totals 15 residues.

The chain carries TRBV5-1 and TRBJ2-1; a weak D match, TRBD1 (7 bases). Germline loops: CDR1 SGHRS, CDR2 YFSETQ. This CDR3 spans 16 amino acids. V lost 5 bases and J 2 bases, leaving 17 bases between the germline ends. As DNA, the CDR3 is TGCGCCAGCAGACCACCCCAGGGGGGTCCCTACAATGAGCAGTTCTTC. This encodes CASRPPQGGPYNEQFF.

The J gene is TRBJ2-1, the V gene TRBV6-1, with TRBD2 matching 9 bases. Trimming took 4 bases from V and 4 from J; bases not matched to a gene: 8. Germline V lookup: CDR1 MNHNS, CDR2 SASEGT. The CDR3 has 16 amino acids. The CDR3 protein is CASSVGRTSEYNEQFF. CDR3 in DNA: TGTGCCAGCAGTGTCGGTCGGACTAGCGAGTACAATGAGCAGTTCTTC.

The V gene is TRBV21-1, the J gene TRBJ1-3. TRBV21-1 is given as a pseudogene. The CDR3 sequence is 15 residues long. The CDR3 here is CASRGWPGRGNTIYF. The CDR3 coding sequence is TGTGCCAGCAGGGGCTGGCCGGGGAGAGGAAACACCATATATTTT.

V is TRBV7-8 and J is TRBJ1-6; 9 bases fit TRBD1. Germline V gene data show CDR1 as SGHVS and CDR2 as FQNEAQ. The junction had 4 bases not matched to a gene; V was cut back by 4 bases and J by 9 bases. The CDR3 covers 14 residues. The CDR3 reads CASSSRDRVSPLHF. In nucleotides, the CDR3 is TGTGCCAGCAGCTCCCGGGACAGGGTTTCACCCCTCCACTTT.

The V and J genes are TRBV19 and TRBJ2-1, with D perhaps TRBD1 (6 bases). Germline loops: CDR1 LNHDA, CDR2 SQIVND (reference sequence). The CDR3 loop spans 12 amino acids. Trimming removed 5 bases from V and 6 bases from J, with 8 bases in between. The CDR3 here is CASSQTGNEQFF. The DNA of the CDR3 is TGTGCCAGTAGTCAGACAGGCAATGAGCAGTTCTTC.

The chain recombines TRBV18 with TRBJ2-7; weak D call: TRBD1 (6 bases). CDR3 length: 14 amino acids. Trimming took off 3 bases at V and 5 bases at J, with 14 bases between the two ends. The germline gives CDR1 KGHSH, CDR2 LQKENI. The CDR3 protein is CASSPGGGQNEQYV. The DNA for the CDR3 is TGTGCCAGCTCACCGGGTGGAGGACAGAACGAGCAGTACGTC.

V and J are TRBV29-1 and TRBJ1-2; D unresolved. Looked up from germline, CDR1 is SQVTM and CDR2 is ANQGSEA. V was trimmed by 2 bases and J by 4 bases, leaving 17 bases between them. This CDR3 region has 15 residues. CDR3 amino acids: CSVESSGRRGYGYTF. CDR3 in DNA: TGCAGCGTTGAATCTTCCGGACGGCGGGGCTATGGCTACACCTTC.

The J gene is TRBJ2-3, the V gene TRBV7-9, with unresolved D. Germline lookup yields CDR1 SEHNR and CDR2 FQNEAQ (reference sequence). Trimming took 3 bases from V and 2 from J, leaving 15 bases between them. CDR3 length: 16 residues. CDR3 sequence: CASSFSRSDFTDTQYF. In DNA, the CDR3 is TGTGCCAGCAGCTTTTCTAGGAGCGATTTCACAGATACGCAGTATTTT. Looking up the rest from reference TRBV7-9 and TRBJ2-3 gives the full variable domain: DTGVSQNPRHKITKRGQNVTFRCDPISEHNRLYWYRQTLGQGPEFLTYFQNEAQLEKSRLLSDRFSAERPKGSFSTLEIQRTEQGDSAMYLCASSFSRSDFTDTQYFGPGTRLTVL.

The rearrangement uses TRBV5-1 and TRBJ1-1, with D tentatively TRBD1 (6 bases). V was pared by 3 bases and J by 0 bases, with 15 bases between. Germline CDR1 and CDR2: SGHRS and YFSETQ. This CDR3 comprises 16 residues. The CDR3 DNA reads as TGCGCCAGCAGCTCGACCCCGGGACACTTGAACACTGAAGCTTTCTTT. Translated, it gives CASSSTPGHLNTEAFF. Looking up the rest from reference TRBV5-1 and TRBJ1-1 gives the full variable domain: KAGVTQTPRYLIKTRGQQVTLSCSPISGHRSVSWYQQTPGQGLQFLFEYFSETQRNKGNFPGRFSGRQFSNSRSEMNVSTLELGDSALYLCASSSTPGHLNTEAFFGQGTRLTVV.

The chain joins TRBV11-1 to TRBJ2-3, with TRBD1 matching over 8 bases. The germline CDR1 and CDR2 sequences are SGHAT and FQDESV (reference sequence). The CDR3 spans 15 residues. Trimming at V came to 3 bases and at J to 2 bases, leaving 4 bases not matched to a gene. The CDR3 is CASSFRTGITDTQYF. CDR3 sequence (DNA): TGTGCCAGCAGCTTCCGGACAGGGATCACAGATACGCAGTATTTT.

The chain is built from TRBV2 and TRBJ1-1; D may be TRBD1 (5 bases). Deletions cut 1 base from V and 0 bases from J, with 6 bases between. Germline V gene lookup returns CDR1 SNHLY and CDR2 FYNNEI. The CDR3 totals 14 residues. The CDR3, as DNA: TGTGCCAGCAGTGAAGGACAGTTGAACACTGAAGCTTTCTTT. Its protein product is CASSEGQLNTEAFF.

The CDR3 here is CASIDKQGGDTQYF. The DNA for the CDR3 is TGTGCCAGCATCGACAAACAGGGGGGAGATACGCAGTATTTT. The chain recombines TRBV6-6 with TRBJ2-3, with TRBD1 matching over 8 bases. With 7 bases clipped from V and 5 bases from J, the junction kept 8 bases outside the gene matches. This CDR3 is 14 amino acids long. Germline V gives CDR1 MNHNY, CDR2 SVGAGI (reference sequence).

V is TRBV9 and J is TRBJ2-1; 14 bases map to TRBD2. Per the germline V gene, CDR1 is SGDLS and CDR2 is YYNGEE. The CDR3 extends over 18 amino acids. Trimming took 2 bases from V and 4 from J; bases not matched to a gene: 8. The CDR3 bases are TGTGCCAGCAGCGTCCAGACTAGCGGGGGGGCTAAATACAATGAGCAGTTCTTC. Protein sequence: CASSVQTSGGAKYNEQFF.

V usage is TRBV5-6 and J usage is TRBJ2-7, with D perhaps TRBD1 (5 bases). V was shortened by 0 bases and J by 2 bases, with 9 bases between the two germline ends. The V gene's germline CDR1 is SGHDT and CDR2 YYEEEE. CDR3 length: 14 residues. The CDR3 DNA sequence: TGTGCCAGCAGCTTGGCGGACATCCCCTACGAGCAGTACGTC. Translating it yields CASSLADIPYEQYV.

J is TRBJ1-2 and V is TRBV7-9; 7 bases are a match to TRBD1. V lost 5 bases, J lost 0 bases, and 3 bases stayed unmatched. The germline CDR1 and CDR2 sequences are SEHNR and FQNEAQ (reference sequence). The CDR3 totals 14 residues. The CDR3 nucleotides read TGTGCCAGCAGCACCGGGACAGCTAACTATGGCTACACCTTC. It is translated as CASSTGTANYGYTF.

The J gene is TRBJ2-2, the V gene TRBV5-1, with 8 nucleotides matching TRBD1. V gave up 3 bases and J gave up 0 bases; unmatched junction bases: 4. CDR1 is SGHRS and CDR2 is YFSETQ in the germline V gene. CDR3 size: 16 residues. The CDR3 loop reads CASSSGQGPNTGELFF. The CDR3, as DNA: TGCGCCAGCAGCTCCGGACAGGGACCGAACACCGGGGAGCTGTTTTTT.

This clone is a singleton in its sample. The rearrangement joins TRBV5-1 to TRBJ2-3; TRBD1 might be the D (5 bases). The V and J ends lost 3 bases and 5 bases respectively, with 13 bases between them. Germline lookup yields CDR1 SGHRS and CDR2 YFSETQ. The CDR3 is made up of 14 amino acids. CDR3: CASSSIGAGDTQYF. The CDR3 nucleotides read TGCGCCAGCAGCTCGATAGGGGCCGGAGATACGCAGTATTTT.

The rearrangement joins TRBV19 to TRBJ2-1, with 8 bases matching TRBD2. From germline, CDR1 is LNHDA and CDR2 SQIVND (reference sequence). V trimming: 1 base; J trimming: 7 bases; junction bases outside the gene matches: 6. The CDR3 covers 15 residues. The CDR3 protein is CASSIVHGGGNEQFF. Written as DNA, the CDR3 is TGTGCCAGTAGTATAGTGCACGGCGGGGGGAATGAGCAGTTCTTC.

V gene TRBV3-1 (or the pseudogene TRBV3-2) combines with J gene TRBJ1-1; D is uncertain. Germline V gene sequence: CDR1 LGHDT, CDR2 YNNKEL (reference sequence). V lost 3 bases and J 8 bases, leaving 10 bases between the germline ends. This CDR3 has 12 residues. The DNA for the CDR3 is TGTGCCAGCAGCCACTCCGGGATCGAAGCTTTCTTT. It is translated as CASSHSGIEAFF.

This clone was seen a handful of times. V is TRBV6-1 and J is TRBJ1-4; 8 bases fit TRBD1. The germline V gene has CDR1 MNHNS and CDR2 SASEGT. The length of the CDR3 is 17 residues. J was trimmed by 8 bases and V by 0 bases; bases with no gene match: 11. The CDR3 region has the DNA TGTGCCAGCAGTGAAGCGCGCATTCAGGGGGCGGTAGAAAAACTGTTTTTT. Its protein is CASSEARIQGAVEKLFF.

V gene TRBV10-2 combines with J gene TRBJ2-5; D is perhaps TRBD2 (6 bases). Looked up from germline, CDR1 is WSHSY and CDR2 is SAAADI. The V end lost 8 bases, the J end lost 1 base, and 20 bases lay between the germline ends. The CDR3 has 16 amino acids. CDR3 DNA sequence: TGCGCCAGCGGGGCGGTCGGAATGGGACTCCAAGAGACCCAGTACTTC. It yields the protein CASGAVGMGLQETQYF.

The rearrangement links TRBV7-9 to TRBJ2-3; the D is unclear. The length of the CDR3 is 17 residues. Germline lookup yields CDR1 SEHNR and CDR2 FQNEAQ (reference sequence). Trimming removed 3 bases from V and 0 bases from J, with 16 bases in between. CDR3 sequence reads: CASSFTQVRPSTDTQYF. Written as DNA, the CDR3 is TGTGCCAGCAGCTTTACCCAGGTTAGGCCTAGCACAGATACGCAGTATTTT.

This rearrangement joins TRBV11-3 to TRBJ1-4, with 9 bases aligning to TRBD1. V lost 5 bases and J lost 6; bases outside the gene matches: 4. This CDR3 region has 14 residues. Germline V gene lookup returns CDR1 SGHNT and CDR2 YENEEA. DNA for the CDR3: TGTGCCAGCAGCCCAGGACAGGGGTATGAAAAACTGTTTTTT. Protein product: CASSPGQGYEKLFF. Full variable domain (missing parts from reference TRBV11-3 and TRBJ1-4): EAGVVQSPRYKIIEKKQPVAFWCNPISGHNTLYWYLQNLGQGPELLIRYENEEAVDDSQLPKDRFSAERLKGVDSTLKIQPAELGDSAVYLCASSPGQGYEKLFFGSGTQLSVL.

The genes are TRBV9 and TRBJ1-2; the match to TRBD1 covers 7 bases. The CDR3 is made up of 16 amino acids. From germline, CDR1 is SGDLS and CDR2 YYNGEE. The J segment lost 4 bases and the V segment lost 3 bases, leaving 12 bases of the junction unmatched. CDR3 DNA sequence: TGTGCCAGCAGCGCGGGGGCAGGGGGAGGCGTCTATGGCTACACCTTC. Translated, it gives CASSAGAGGGVYGYTF.

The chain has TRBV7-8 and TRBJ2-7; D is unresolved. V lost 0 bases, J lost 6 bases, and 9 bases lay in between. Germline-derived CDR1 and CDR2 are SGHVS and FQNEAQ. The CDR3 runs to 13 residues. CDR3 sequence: CASSLALASEQYF. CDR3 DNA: TGTGCCAGCAGCTTAGCGCTGGCTTCCGAGCAGTACTTC.